What follows is one TCR beta chain and its context. The assay was immunoSEQ multiplex PCR, and TCRdb's table has in-frame clones only and misses some. This table holds more than 65,000 clones, 85% to 95% found once. This specimen comes from a study of technical replicates of blood from several donors. Trimming shortened V by 6 bases and J by 0 bases, and 21 bases separated the two germline ends. The CDR3 is 18 residues long. The germline V gene has CDR1 MDHEN and CDR2 SYDVKM. The sequence was collected from a human donor in good health. This rearrangement joins TRBV28 to TRBJ1-3; maybe TRBD1 (5 bases). The specimen was T cells isolated from PBMCs. CDR3 coding DNA: TGTGCCAGCAGCCCCCGGGGGGGTCAAATTGTCTCTGGAAACACCATATATTTT. This translates into CASSPRGGQIVSGNTIYF. Full variable domain (rest looked up from reference TRBV28 and TRBJ1-3): DVKVTQSSRYLVKRTGEKVFLECVQDMDHENMFWYRQDPGLGLRLIYFSYDVKMKEKGDIPEGYSVSREKKERFSLILESASTNQTSMYLCASSPRGGQIVSGNTIYFGEGSWLTVV.